These 9 T cell receptor beta chains originate from one sample sequenced in a study of OX40 agonist ivuxolimab in advanced cancers. The data were produced by immunoSEQ multiplex PCR, yet TCRdb's version contains in-frame clones alone and is incomplete. The table has roughly 35,000 clones, approximately 90% seen once; the top ten hold 2.4%. This specimen consisted of CD4+ or CD8+ T cells sorted from blood, obtained in a trial of the OX40 agonist ivuxolimab. These TCRs come from an adult with an advanced solid tumor such as melanoma, head and neck, liver or kidney cancer.

This chain connects TRBV5-1 to TRBJ2-2; D unresolved. Per germline, CDR1 SGHRS and CDR2 YFSETQ. The CDR3 extends over 14 amino acids. Trimming cost V 2 bases and J 1 base, with 6 bases left between them. CDR3 nucleotide sequence: TGCGCCAGCAGCTTTGGGGAGAACACCGGGGAGCTGTTTTTT. Amino acids: CASSFGENTGELFF.

The rearrangement links TRBV6-5 to TRBJ2-5; D is tentatively TRBD1 or TRBD2 (5 bases each). Trimming took off 2 bases at V and 5 bases at J, with 15 bases between the two ends. The V gene's germline CDR1 is MNHEY and CDR2 SVGAGI. The CDR3 is 15 amino acids. In DNA, the CDR3 is TGTGCCAGCAGTTACCCGGGGACCTCCGCCGAGACCCAGTACTTC. Its protein product is CASSYPGTSAETQYF.

V and J are TRBV14 and TRBJ2-3, with TRBD1 matching 8 bases. The trim removed 4 bases at V and 5 bases at J, leaving 8 bases unmatched. The CDR3 is 15 residues long. Germline values: CDR1 SGHDN, CDR2 FVKESK. CDR3: CASSRTGRWRDTQYF. In DNA, the CDR3 is TGTGCCAGCAGCCGGACAGGGCGGTGGAGAGATACGCAGTATTTT. Complete variable domain (other parts from reference TRBV14 and TRBJ2-3): EAGVTQFPSHSVIEKGQTVTLRCDPISGHDNLYWYRRVMGKEIKFLLHFVKESKQDESGMPNNRFLAERTGGTYSTLKVQPAELEDSGVYFCASSRTGRWRDTQYFGPGTRLTVL.

V usage is TRBV27 and J usage is TRBJ2-4, with 7 bases matching TRBD1. Germline V lookup: CDR1 MNHEY, CDR2 SMNVEV (reference sequence). CDR3 size: 16 residues. The trim removed 5 bases at V and 2 bases at J, leaving 9 bases unmatched. The CDR3 nucleotides read TGTGCCAGCAGTCCCACAGGGGTCAGACCCAAAAACATTCAGTACTTC. Protein sequence: CASSPTGVRPKNIQYF.

The rearrangement links TRBV7-3 to TRBJ2-2; 9 bases line up with TRBD2. V dropped 4 bases and J dropped 0; count of bases not matched to a gene: 9. Germline assignment: CDR1 SGHTA and CDR2 FQGTGA. The CDR3 sequence is 18 residues long. The CDR3 nucleotides are TGTGCCAGCAGCTCCCGAAAGGCGGGGGGGTCGAACACCGGGGAGCTGTTTTTT. This sequence encodes CASSSRKAGGSNTGELFF.

The chain is built from TRBV6-1 and TRBJ1-3; D remains ambiguous. Looked up from germline, CDR1 is MNHNS and CDR2 is SASEGT. The CDR3 covers 12 residues. Trimming shortened V by 7 bases and J by 2 bases, and 6 bases separated the two germline ends. The CDR3 DNA follows: TGTGCCAGCACCCGGCCTGGAAACACCATATATTTT. Translation gives CASTRPGNTIYF.

V usage is TRBV7-2 and J usage is TRBJ2-7; no clear D gene. This CDR3 is 13 amino acids long. Between the trimmed V and J ends, which lost 5 bases and 3 bases, there was a span of 11 bases. The germline CDR1 and CDR2 sequences are SGHTA and FQGNSA. The CDR3 DNA reads TGTGCCAGCAGCGTGTCTGGGGTCTACGAGCAGTACTTC. Translating gives CASSVSGVYEQYF.

The rearrangement links TRBV7-3 to TRBJ2-2; 9 bases align to TRBD1. The V gene's germline CDR1 is SGHTA and CDR2 FQGTGA. V dropped 4 bases and J dropped 4; count of bases not matched to a gene: 4. The CDR3 is 15 residues long. CDR3 region: CASSWDRVPTGELFF. In nucleotides, the CDR3 is TGTGCCAGCAGCTGGGACAGGGTACCCACCGGGGAGCTGTTTTTT.

The chain combines TRBV7-8 with TRBJ1-5; 9 bases line up with TRBD1. The CDR3 length is 18 residues. Germline lookup yields CDR1 SGHVS and CDR2 FQNEAQ. With V trimmed by 1 base and J by 5 bases, 12 bases remained unmatched. The CDR3 bases are TGTGCCAGCAGCTTAGTTACAGGGGGCAGTATTATTTATCAGCCCCAGCATTTT. Encoded protein: CASSLVTGGSIIYQPQHF. Using reference TRBV7-8 and TRBJ1-5 for the parts outside the CDR3, the full variable domain is GAGVSQSPRYKVAKRGQDVALRCDPISGHVSLFWYQQALGQGPEFLTYFQNEAQLDKSGLPSDRFFAERPEGSVSTLKIQRTQQEDSAVYLCASSLVTGGSIIYQPQHFGDGTRLSIL.